The clone carrying this TCR beta chain turned up a few times. What it recognizes is unknown. CDR1 and CDR2 (germline): SGHAT, FQNNGV. The CDR3 is 14 amino acids. Trimming took 7 bases from V and 7 from J, leaving 14 bases between them. It was at deep level that the assay was run. Method: immunoSEQ multiplex PCR; TCRdb's copy keeps in-frame clones and lacks some. The sample comprises 90,000 to 130,000 clones, approximately 70% of which are singletons, and approximately 23% rests with the top ten. This sample was taken from a study of shared clonotypes between healthy human individuals. General study findings and limits: Non-shared clonotypes had lower generation probabilities than those shared by all four donors.

Sample: memory CD8+ T cells sorted from blood. Subset denoted: CD45RO+ cells pooled with CCR7-negative TemRA cells. The V and J genes are TRBV11-2 and TRBJ1-6; D is unresolved. The clonotype comes from a young woman in good health. CDR3 nucleotides: TGTGCCAGCACCGAGCGGGAAGCCAATTCACCCCTCCACTTT. Translating it yields CASTEREANSPLHF.